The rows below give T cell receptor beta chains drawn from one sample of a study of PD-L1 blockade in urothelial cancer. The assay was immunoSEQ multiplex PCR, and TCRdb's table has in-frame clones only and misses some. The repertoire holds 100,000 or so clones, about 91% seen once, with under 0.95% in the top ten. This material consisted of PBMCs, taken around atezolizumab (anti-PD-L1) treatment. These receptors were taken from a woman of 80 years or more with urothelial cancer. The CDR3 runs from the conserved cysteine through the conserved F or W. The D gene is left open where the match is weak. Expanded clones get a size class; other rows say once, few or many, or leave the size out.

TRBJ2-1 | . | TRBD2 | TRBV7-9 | CASNLGLAGSNEQFF | TGTGCCAGCAACCTCGGACTAGCGGGTAGCAATGAGCAGTTCTTC
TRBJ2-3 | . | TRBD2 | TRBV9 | CASSTSGRALDTDTQYF | TGTGCCAGCAGCACTAGCGGGAGGGCCCTCGACACAGATACGCAGTATTTT
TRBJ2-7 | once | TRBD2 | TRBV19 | CASSIAVAGTYEQYF | TGTGCCAGTAGTATCGCGGTAGCGGGAACCTACGAGCAGTACTTC
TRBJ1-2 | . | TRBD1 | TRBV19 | CASSTMDRVVGYTF | TGTGCCAGTAGTACGATGGACAGGGTAGTTGGCTACACCTTC
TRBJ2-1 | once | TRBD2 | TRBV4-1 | CASSQDLVAGSYNEQFF | TGCGCCAGCAGCCAAGATTTGGTAGCGGGTTCCTACAATGAGCAGTTCTTC
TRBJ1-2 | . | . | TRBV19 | CASSHRLVDYTF | TGTGCCAGTAGCCACAGGCTCGTGGACTACACCTTC
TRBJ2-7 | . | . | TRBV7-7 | CASTTIGSSYEQYF | TGTGCCAGCACCACGATAGGGAGCTCCTACGAGCAGTACTTC
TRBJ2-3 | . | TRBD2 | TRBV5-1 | CASSSGLAGADTQYF | TGCGCCAGCAGCTCCGGACTAGCGGGAGCAGATACGCAGTATTTT
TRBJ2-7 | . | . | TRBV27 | CASSLTSPTYEQYF | TGTGCCAGCAGTTTAACTAGCCCCACCTACGAGCAGTACTTC
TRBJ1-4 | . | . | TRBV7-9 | CASSIGESEKLFF | TGTGCCAGCAGCATCGGGGAATCGGAAAAACTGTTTTTT
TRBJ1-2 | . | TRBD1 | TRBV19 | CASSIVDRALFGYTF | TGTGCCAGTAGTATCGTGGACAGGGCGCTATTCGGCTACACCTTC
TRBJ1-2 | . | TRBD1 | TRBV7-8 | CASSRDRVDYGYTF | TGTGCCAGCAGCCGGGACAGGGTGGACTATGGCTACACCTTC
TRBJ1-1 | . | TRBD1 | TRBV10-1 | CASSEDRGGMNTEAFF | TGCGCCAGCAGCGAGGACAGGGGTGGGATGAACACTGAAGCTTTCTTT
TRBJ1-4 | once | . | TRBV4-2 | CASSPESRGNEKLFF | TGTGCCAGCAGCCCAGAGAGCAGAGGTAATGAAAAACTGTTTTTT
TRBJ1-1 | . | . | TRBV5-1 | CASRSQTQGPTEAFF | TGCGCCAGCAGATCTCAAACACAGGGACCCACTGAAGCTTTCTTT
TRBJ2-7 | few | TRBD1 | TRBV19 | CASSIDLAGGTYEQYF | TGTGCCAGTAGTATAGATCTTGCAGGGGGCACCTACGAGCAGTACTTC
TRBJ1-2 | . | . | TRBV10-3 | CAITAEHRDTRYTF | TGTGCCATCACCGCCGAACACCGGGACACCCGCTACACCTTC
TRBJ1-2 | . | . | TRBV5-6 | CASSLAAGYGYTF | TGTGCCAGCAGCTTGGCCGCGGGCTATGGCTACACCTTC
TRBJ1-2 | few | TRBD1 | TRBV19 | CASSRTGQGSGYTF | TGTGCCAGTAGCCGAACGGGACAGGGTTCTGGCTACACCTTC
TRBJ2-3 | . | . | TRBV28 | CASRGQAEGDTQYF | TGTGCCAGCAGGGGACAAGCGGAAGGAGATACGCAGTATTTT
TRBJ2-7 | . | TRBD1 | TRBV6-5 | CASRNRGGGEQYF | TGTGCCAGCAGGAACAGGGGTGGTGGCGAGCAGTACTTC
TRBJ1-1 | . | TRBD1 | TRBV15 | CATSGRQGKAEAFF | TGTGCCACCAGCGGGAGACAGGGCAAGGCTGAAGCTTTCTTT
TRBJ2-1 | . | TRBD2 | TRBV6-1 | CASRREANNNEQFF | TGTGCCAGCAGGCGGGAGGCTAATAACAATGAGCAGTTCTTC
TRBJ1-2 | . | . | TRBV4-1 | CASSQDRGWNYGYTF | TGCGCCAGCAGCCAAGACCGAGGGTGGAACTATGGCTACACCTTC
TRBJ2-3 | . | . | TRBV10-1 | CASSESRVDTQYF | TGCGCCAGCAGTGAGTCGAGGGTGGATACGCAGTATTTT
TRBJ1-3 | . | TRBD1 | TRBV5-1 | CASSLGTGSGNTIYF | TGCGCCAGCAGCTTAGGGACAGGGTCTGGAAACACCATATATTTT
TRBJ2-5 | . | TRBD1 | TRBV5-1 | CASHPGRQGFQETQYF | TGCGCCAGCCACCCAGGGAGACAGGGCTTCCAAGAGACCCAGTACTTC
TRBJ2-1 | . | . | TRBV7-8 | CASSLNAVTYNEQFF | TGTGCCAGCAGCTTAAATGCGGTTACCTACAATGAGCAGTTCTTC
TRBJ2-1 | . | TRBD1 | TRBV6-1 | CASSPRAQGGNEQFF | TGTGCCAGCAGTCCTAGAGCACAGGGGGGCAATGAGCAGTTCTTC
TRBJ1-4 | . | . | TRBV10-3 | CAIRDLAGEKLFF | TGTGCCATCAGAGACCTCGCGGGGGAAAAACTGTTTTTT
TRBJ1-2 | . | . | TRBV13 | CASSFEKRGLGGYTF | TGTGCCAGCAGCTTCGAGAAAAGGGGCTTGGGTGGCTACACCTTC
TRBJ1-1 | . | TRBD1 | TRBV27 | CASRLTGIGTEAFF | TGTGCCAGCAGGCTGACAGGGATTGGGACTGAAGCTTTCTTT
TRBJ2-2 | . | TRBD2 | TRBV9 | CASSTGGLDTGELFF | TGTGCCAGCAGCACCGGGGGGTTGGACACCGGGGAGCTGTTTTTT
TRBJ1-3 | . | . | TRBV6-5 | CASSYSPSSGNTIYF | TGTGCCAGCAGTTACTCTCCTAGCTCTGGAAACACCATATATTTT
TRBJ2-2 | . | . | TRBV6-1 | CASQRVGGAGELFF | TGTGCCAGCCAGCGGGTAGGGGGGGCCGGGGAGCTGTTTTTT